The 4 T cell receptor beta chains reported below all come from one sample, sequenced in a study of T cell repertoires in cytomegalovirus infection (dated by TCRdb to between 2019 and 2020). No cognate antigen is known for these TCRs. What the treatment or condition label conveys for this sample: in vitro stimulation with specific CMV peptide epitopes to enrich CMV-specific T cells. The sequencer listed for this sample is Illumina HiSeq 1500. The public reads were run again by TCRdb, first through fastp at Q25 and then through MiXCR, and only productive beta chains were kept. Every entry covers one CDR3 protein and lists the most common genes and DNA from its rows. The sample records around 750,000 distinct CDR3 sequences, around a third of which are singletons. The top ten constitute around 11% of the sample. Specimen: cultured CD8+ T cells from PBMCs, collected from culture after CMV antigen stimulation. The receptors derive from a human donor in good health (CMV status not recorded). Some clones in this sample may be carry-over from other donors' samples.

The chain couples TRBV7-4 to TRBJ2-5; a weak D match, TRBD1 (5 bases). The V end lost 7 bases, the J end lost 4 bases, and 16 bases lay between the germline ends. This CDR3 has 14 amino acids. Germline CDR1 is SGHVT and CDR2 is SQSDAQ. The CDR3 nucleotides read TGTGCCAGCACCGCGTGGCAGGGTCGAGAGACCCAGTACTTC. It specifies CASTAWQGRETQYF.

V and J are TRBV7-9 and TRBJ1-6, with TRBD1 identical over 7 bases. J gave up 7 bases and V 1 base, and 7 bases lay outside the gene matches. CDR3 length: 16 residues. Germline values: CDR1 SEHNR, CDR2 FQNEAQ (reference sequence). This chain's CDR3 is CASSLEVIQGNSPLHF. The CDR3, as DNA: TGTGCCAGCAGCTTAGAAGTAATACAGGGGAATTCACCCCTCCACTTT.

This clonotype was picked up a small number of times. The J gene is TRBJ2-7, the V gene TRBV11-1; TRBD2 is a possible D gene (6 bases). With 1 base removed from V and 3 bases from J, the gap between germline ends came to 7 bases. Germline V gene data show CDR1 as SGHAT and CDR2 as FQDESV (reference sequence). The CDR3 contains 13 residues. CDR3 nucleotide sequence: TGTGCCAGCAGCTTAGATAGCGGCTACGAGCAGTACGTC. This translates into CASSLDSGYEQYV.

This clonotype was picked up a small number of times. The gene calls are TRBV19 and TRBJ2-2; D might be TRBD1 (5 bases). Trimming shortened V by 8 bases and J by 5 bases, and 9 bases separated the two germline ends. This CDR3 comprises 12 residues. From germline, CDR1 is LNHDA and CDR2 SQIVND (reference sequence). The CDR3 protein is CASLGVTGELFF. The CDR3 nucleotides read TGTGCCAGTTTAGGGGTAACCGGGGAGCTGTTTTTT.